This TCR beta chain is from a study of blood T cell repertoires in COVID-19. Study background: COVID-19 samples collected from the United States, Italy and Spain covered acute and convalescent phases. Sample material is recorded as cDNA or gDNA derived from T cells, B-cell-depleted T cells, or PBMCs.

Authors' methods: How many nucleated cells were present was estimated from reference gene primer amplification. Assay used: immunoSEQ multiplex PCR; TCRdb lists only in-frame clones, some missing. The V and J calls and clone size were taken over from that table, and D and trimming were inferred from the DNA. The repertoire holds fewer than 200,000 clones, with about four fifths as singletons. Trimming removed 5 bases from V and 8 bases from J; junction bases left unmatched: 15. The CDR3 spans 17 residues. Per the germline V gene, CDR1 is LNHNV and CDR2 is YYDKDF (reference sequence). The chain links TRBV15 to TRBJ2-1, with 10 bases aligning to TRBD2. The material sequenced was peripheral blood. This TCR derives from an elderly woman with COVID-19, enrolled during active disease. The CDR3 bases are TGTGCCACCAGCGAGAGAGGGCTAGCGGGAGAGGTAGATGAGCAGTTCTTC. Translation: CATSERGLAGEVDEQFF.